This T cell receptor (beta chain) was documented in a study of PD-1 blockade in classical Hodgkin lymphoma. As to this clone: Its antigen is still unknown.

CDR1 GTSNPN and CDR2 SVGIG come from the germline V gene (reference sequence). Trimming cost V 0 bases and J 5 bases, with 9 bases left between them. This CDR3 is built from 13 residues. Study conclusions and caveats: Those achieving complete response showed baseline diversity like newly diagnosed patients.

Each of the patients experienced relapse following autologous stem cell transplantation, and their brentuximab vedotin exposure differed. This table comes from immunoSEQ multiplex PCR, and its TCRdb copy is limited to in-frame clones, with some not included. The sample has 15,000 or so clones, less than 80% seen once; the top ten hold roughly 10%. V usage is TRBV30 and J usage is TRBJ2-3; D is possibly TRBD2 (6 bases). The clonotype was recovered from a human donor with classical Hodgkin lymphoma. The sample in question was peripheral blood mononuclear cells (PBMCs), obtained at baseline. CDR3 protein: CAWSVGSGDTQYF. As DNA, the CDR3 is TGTGCCTGGAGTGTTGGTAGCGGAGATACGCAGTATTTT.